The 26 T cell receptor beta chains reported below all come from one sample, sequenced in a study of blood T cell repertoires in COVID-19. This table comes from immunoSEQ multiplex PCR, and its TCRdb copy is limited to in-frame clones, with some not included. The sample consists of about 130,000 clones, over 75% of them appearing once. The source material was peripheral blood. The receptor source for this set is a man between 40 and 49 years old with active or convalescent COVID-19.

This rearrangement joins TRBV6-1 to TRBJ2-7; 7 bases line up with TRBD1. Germline CDR1 is MNHNS and CDR2 is SASEGT. There are 16 residues in the CDR3. V was pared by 8 bases and J by 0 bases, with 13 bases of the junction left unmatched. The CDR3: CASGKGDSSSSYEQYF. In DNA, the CDR3 is TGTGCCAGCGGTAAAGGGGACAGCTCTAGCTCCTACGAGCAGTACTTC.

The chain joins TRBV5-1 to TRBJ1-2, with D perhaps matching TRBD1 (6 bases). The V gene lost 0 bases and the J gene lost 4 bases, with 10 bases spanning the gap. The CDR3 loop spans 14 amino acids. Looked up from germline, CDR1 is SGHRS and CDR2 is YFSETQ. In DNA form, the CDR3 reads TGCGCCAGCAGCTTGGATGGACAGATCTATGGCTACACCTTC. Its protein product is CASSLDGQIYGYTF.

CDR3 in DNA: TGTGCCAGCAGCTCCAGCAGCGTAGTGGCGTATCGGGGGGGCGTTTCCTACAATGAGCAGTTCTTC. It translates to CASSSSSVVAYRGGVSYNEQFF. The V and J genes are TRBV9 and TRBJ2-1, with 8 bases identical to TRBD2. The germline V gene encodes CDR1 SGDLS and CDR2 YYNGEE. V lost 4 bases and J lost 1; bases outside the gene matches: 25. The CDR3 contains 22 residues.

This chain connects TRBV3-1 (or the pseudogene TRBV3-2) to TRBJ1-1; tentatively, D is TRBD1 (5 bases). The CDR3 runs 15 residues. Germline CDR1 and CDR2: LGHDT and YNNKEL (reference sequence). V lost 3 bases, J lost 0 bases, and 11 bases lay in between. The CDR3 DNA reads TGTGCCAGCAGCCAGGGGGGGACCATGAACACTGAAGCTTTCTTT. Residues: CASSQGGTMNTEAFF.

V gene TRBV27 combines with J gene TRBJ2-1, with TRBD1 matching over 7 bases. Germline-derived CDR1 and CDR2 are MNHEY and SMNVEV (reference sequence). Trimming removed 0 bases from V and 8 bases from J; junction bases left unmatched: 28. The CDR3 is 22 residues long. The CDR3 is CASSLSIPRGSPGQPHGDEQFF. The CDR3 DNA sequence: TGTGCCAGCAGTTTATCGATTCCGAGAGGATCTCCGGGACAGCCGCATGGGGATGAGCAGTTCTTC.

This clone was counted once. The chain links TRBV7-9 to TRBJ1-1, with TRBD1 identical over 10 bases. Germline V gene sequence: CDR1 SEHNR, CDR2 FQNEAQ (reference sequence). CDR3 length: 14 amino acids. V lost 5 bases and J lost 1; bases outside the gene matches: 1. The CDR3 nucleotides are TGTGCCAGCAGCGGACAGGGGGAGAACACTGAAGCTTTCTTT. It specifies CASSGQGENTEAFF.

V and J are TRBV7-2 and TRBJ2-2; D may be TRBD2 (6 bases). Trimming removed 5 bases at V and 7 bases at J, with 17 bases between. Germline V gives CDR1 SGHTA, CDR2 FQGNSA. The CDR3 extends over 15 amino acids. DNA for the CDR3: TGTGCCAGCAGCCGCGCACTAGCCTGGGGCGGGGAGCTGTTTTTT. It codes for CASSRALAWGGELFF.

This sequence joins TRBV6-5 and TRBJ2-5, with a tentative D call TRBD2 (5 bases). The germline gives CDR1 MNHEY, CDR2 SVGAGI. The CDR3 spans 14 residues. V lost 7 bases and J lost 4, with 16 bases in between. The CDR3 here is CASTSVGRGETQYF. The DNA of the CDR3 is TGTGCCAGCACTTCCGTGGGGAGAGGAGAGACCCAGTACTTC.

V is TRBV19 and J is TRBJ2-1; 10 bases agree with TRBD2. Per germline, CDR1 LNHDA and CDR2 SQIVND (reference sequence). The junction had 11 bases not matched to a gene; V was cut back by 5 bases and J by 7 bases. This CDR3 spans 16 amino acids. The CDR3 loop is CASSSNLAGVGNEQFF. Written as DNA, the CDR3 is TGTGCCAGTAGTTCGAACCTAGCGGGGGTTGGGAATGAGCAGTTCTTC.

The chain uses TRBV4-1 and TRBJ1-3; no clear D. V was trimmed by 1 base and J by 8 bases, leaving 24 bases between them. Germline CDR1 is MGHRA and CDR2 is YSYEKL. The CDR3 sequence is 18 residues long. The CDR3 protein is CASSQGESGRQAGYTIYF. CDR3 nucleotide sequence: TGCGCCAGCAGCCAAGGGGAGTCGGGTCGTCAAGCCGGCTACACCATATATTTT.

This chain links TRBV6-1 with TRBJ2-5; possibly TRBD1 for D (6 bases). V lost 0 bases, J lost 4 bases, and 15 bases lay in between. The germline gives CDR1 MNHNS, CDR2 SASEGT. There are 16 residues in the CDR3. Here the CDR3 DNA reads TGTGCCAGCAGTGAAGCTCCAGGACAGCCGGTAGAGACCCAGTACTTC. Translating it yields CASSEAPGQPVETQYF.

This chain joins TRBV20-1 and TRBJ1-3; D ambiguous. Germline CDR1 reads DFQATT; CDR2 reads SNEGSKA (reference sequence). The CDR3 sequence is 13 residues long. V was clipped by 4 bases and J by 5 bases, with 12 bases between them. The chain's CDR3 is CSATDPLRNTIYF. The DNA for the CDR3 is TGCAGTGCTACTGACCCCCTTAGAAACACCATATATTTT.

This clone appeared a few times. The gene calls are TRBV7-3 and TRBJ2-1, with 7 bases aligning to TRBD2. CDR3 length equals 16 residues. Trimming took 5 bases from V and 0 from J; bases not matched to a gene: 7. Germline CDR1 is SGHTA and CDR2 is FQGTGA. The DNA for the CDR3 is TGTGCCAGCAGCCCCCTGGGGGGGAGCTCCTACAATGAGCAGTTCTTC. It translates to CASSPLGGSSYNEQFF.

The chain links TRBV18 to TRBJ1-2; D is perhaps TRBD1 (6 bases). CDR1 and CDR2 from the germline V gene are KGHSH and LQKENI. Trimming left V 0 bases short and J 2 bases short, with 13 bases between. The CDR3 loop spans 16 amino acids. CDR3 DNA sequence: TGTGCCAGCTCACCACCGGGGGTACAGGGAAACTATGGCTACACCTTC. Its protein product is CASSPPGVQGNYGYTF. The entire variable domain, with the rest obtained from reference TRBV18 and TRBJ1-2, is as follows: NAGVMQNPRHLVRRRGQEARLRCSPMKGHSHVYWYRQLPEEGLKFMVYLQKENIIDESGMPKERFSAEFPKEGPSILRIQQVVRGDSAAYFCASSPPGVQGNYGYTFGSGTRLTVV.

This clone was counted a few times. The chain joins TRBV3-1 (or the pseudogene TRBV3-2) to TRBJ2-5; the match to TRBD2 covers 7 bases. V shed 0 bases, J shed 3 bases, and the junction held 7 bases outside the gene matches. The CDR3 is 16 residues long. Germline lookup yields CDR1 LGHDT and CDR2 YNNKEL (reference sequence). CDR3 in amino acids: CASSQDWEGLKETQYF. CDR3 in DNA: TGTGCCAGCAGCCAAGATTGGGAGGGACTAAAAGAGACCCAGTACTTC.

The rearrangement uses TRBV7-2 and TRBJ2-2; D is possibly TRBD1 (8 bases). The V end was cut by 1 base, the J end by 4 bases, with 16 bases between. This CDR3 spans 17 amino acids. The germline CDR1 and CDR2 sequences are SGHTA and FQGNSA. The CDR3 loop reads CASSLGRQGRATGELFF. DNA for the CDR3: TGTGCCAGCAGCTTAGGGAGACAGGGGAGGGCCACCGGGGAGCTGTTTTTT. Complete variable domain (other parts from reference TRBV7-2 and TRBJ2-2): GAGVSQSPSNKVTEKGKDVELRCDPISGHTALYWYRQSLGQGLEFLIYFQGNSAPDKSGLPSDRFSAERTGGSVSTLTIQRTQQEDSAVYLCASSLGRQGRATGELFFGEGSRLTVL.

The chain carries TRBV5-1 and TRBJ1-1, with 9 bases aligning to TRBD1. Germline V gene lookup returns CDR1 SGHRS and CDR2 YFSETQ. The CDR3 has 15 residues. Trimming removed 7 bases from V and 2 bases from J; junction bases left unmatched: 9. CDR3 in DNA: TGCGCCAGCTCGTTACCGACAGGGGGTAACACTGAAGCTTTCTTT. This codes for CASSLPTGGNTEAFF.

The chain joins TRBV3-1 (or the pseudogene TRBV3-2) to TRBJ1-6; D possibly corresponds to TRBD1 (6 bases). The CDR3 has 14 amino acids. V was clipped by 6 bases and J by 6 bases, with 12 bases between them. CDR1 and CDR2 from the germline V gene are LGHDT and YNNKEL (reference sequence). The CDR3: CASSPTGSNSPLHF. The CDR3 region has the DNA TGTGCCAGCAGTCCCACAGGGAGTAATTCACCCCTCCACTTT.

The J gene is TRBJ2-7, the V gene TRBV6-2 or TRBV6-3; 7 positions match TRBD2. The ends lost 5 bases at V and 4 bases at J; junction bases unmatched: 11. This CDR3 region has 15 residues. Germline loops: CDR1 MNHEY, CDR2 SVGEGT. The CDR3: CASSPPGGGRYEQYF. In DNA, the CDR3 is TGTGCCAGCAGTCCACCTGGGGGGGGAAGGTACGAGCAGTACTTC.

This clone showed up just once. V and J are TRBV9 and TRBJ2-3; a possible D gene is TRBD1 (5 bases). V lost 0 bases, J lost 4 bases, and 12 bases lay in between. Germline CDR1 is SGDLS and CDR2 is YYNGEE. The CDR3 sequence is 15 residues long. The CDR3 sequence is CASSVGFQGPDTQYF. The CDR3, as DNA: TGTGCCAGCAGCGTAGGGTTCCAGGGCCCAGATACGCAGTATTTT.

The J gene is TRBJ2-1, the V gene TRBV30, with 7 bases identical to TRBD2. The V segment lost 7 bases and the J segment 6 bases; nucleotides outside the gene matches: 12. The length of the CDR3 is 14 residues. CDR1 and CDR2 from the germline V gene are GTSNPN and SVGIG (reference sequence). CDR3 nucleotide sequence: TGTGCCTTCCAAACGGCTAGCGGCCCCAATGAGCAGTTCTTC. Translation: CAFQTASGPNEQFF.

The chain couples TRBV28 to TRBJ2-7; TRBD1 matches 8 bases. After removal of 3 bases from V and 5 bases from J, the junction contained 15 bases not matched to a gene. Germline V CDR1 and CDR2: MDHEN, SYDVKM. The CDR3 totals 17 residues. This CDR3 reads CASSFLHTRQGWNEQYF. CDR3 DNA: TGTGCCAGCAGTTTCCTACATACCAGACAGGGGTGGAACGAGCAGTACTTC.

This sequence joins TRBV19 and TRBJ1-2; 9 nucleotides match TRBD1. The J segment lost 8 bases and the V segment lost 4 bases, leaving 8 bases of the junction unmatched. This CDR3 has 14 amino acids. Germline values: CDR1 LNHDA, CDR2 SQIVND (reference sequence). This chain's CDR3 is CASSRPGQGYGYTF. The CDR3 DNA reads as TGTGCCAGTAGTAGGCCGGGACAGGGTTACGGCTACACCTTC.

The J gene is TRBJ2-1, the V gene TRBV11-1, with TRBD2 matching over 7 bases. The CDR3 consists of 15 residues. Germline lookup yields CDR1 SGHAT and CDR2 FQDESV (reference sequence). Trimming took 3 bases from V and 7 from J; bases not matched to a gene: 9. CDR3 in amino acids: CASSFGEAGGNEQFF. The CDR3 coding sequence is TGTGCCAGCAGCTTTGGGGAGGCCGGGGGGAATGAGCAGTTCTTC.

The chain uses TRBV24-1 and TRBJ2-1; D not resolved. The CDR3 is 11 residues long. The germline gives CDR1 KGHDR, CDR2 SFDVKD. The ends were cut back, 5 bases at V and 7 bases at J, with 5 bases in the middle. The CDR3 coding sequence is TGTGCCACCAGTGTGAGGAATGAGCAGTTCTTC. Protein product: CATSVRNEQFF.

The rearrangement links TRBV11-2 to TRBJ2-3; D gene uncertain. Germline V CDR1 and CDR2: SGHAT, FQNNGV. The CDR3 spans 12 residues. The V gene lost 5 bases and the J gene lost 4 bases, with 7 bases spanning the gap. The CDR3: CASSLSADTQYF. CDR3 sequence (DNA): TGTGCCAGCAGCCTGTCGGCAGATACGCAGTATTTT.